This T cell receptor beta chain appears in the sequencing data of a study of T cell responses to AZD1222 COVID-19 vaccine (dated by TCRdb to the early 2020s). In the study overall: AZD1222 recipients with second doses at about 4 weeks or about 12 weeks were pooled, because spike-specific TCR depth and breadth did not differ between schedules. Enrollment into the trials was organized by age into subgroups of 18-55, 56-69 and 70-plus years, and those subgroups contained 148, 28 and 57 TCR-sequenced participants, respectively. A total of 233 trial participants underwent TCR sequencing, of whom roughly 210 had received two doses of AZD1222 and around 26 had received two doses of the MenACWY control vaccine.

Study-level results and caveats: Because no day 14 peak-response samples were available, the repertoires could be characterized only after the peak T cell response. The 56-69-year group was small, and its depth increase did not reach significance, likely because of low power. After two AZD1222 doses, both the breadth and the depth of spike-specific TCRs were significantly higher than at day 0 and than in MenACWY recipients. Conclusions about previously exposed vaccinees are limited because only 6 or 7 AZD1222 recipients were SARS-CoV-2 seropositive at baseline. Reportedly, close to half of the unique spike-specific TCRs recognized epitopes lying outside the regions that are mutated in the B.1.351 and B.1.1.7 variants. Most participants were white British and females outnumbered males, and the authors suggested that clonal diversity may have been underestimated. Vaccine-associated CD4 TCRs spanned the whole spike protein, with dominant responses in regions 160-218 and 743-854.

The time point label on this specimen signifies: baseline before first vaccination. The vaccinee samples were drawn from two UK trials, COV001 and COV002, one of which was a single-blind randomized controlled phase 2/3 trial testing AZD1222 (ChAdOx1 nCoV-19) in healthy adults. Trial participant PBMC samples were collected at day 0 and day 28 after the second dose for TCRbeta chain sequencing. Remarks on this clone: Its antigen is currently not known. The record has no base qualities; no much larger clone is one base away.

The CDR3 regions of human TCRbeta chains were analyzed by immunosequencing. In the paper's pipeline: Repertoire TCRs were matched against a reference library of SARS-CoV-2-specific TCRs generated with the MIRA antigen-specificity platform. Breadth was defined as the fraction of unique TCRs that were SARS-CoV-2-associated. Depth was defined as the fraction of total T cells that were SARS-CoV-2-associated. Each spike-specific TCR was assigned to its reactive spike region and to a CD4 or CD8 class using the MIRA data. Log10-transformed breadth and depth values were compared by one-way ANOVA with Sidak's multiple comparisons tests. TCRdb re-hosts the immuneACCESS table, in-frame sequences only. Its copies lack some clones; in the studies checked, an unresolved V gene accounts for under half of them, and the cause for the rest is not known. V, J and clone size are those of that table, while D and trimming were read from the DNA. Recorded for this sample are about 120,000 clones; 85% to 90% of them occurred a single time. Around 8.7% of the sample goes to the ten largest clones.

The CDR3 numbers 13 residues from cysteine through phenylalanine. Only the CDR3 DNA is retained, 39 bases long and in frame from the first base. The CDR1 and CDR2 encoded by the germline V gene (reference sequence) are SGHKS and YYEKEE. A distance of 5 bases separates the germline ends of V and J, which lose 0 bases and 2 bases respectively. The V and J genes are TRBV5-5 and TRBJ2-5; TRBD1 is a possible D gene, resting on 5 matching bases. Sequenced material: peripheral blood, taken on day 0 of AZD1222 vaccination. The sequence came from an adult in good health. The DNA reads TGTGCCAGCAGCTTGGGACAGCAAGAGACCCAGTACTTC. Its translation reads: CASSLGQQETQYF. Here the CDR3 is joined to the reference TRBV5-5 and TRBJ2-5 genes, and the full variable domain is: DAGVTQSPTHLIKTRGQQVTLRCSPISGHKSVSWYQQVLGQGPQFIFQYYEKEERGRGNFPDRFSARQFPNYSSELNVNALLLGDSALYLCASSLGQQETQYFGPGTRLLVL.